Sequencing of this TCR beta chain was carried out in a study of technical replicates of blood from several donors. V was pared by 4 bases and J by 10 bases, with 3 bases of the junction left unmatched. Germline V gene data show CDR1 as SNHLY and CDR2 as FYNNEI. The CDR3 totals 11 residues. Clones were read by immunoSEQ multiplex PCR, and TCRdb kept only the in-frame ones, dropping some. The profile shows 95,000 to 100,000 clones, under 96% of them singletons. This rearrangement joins TRBV2 to TRBJ1-1; 7 bases agree with TRBD1. The receptor was derived from a human donor in good health. What was sequenced was T cells isolated from PBMCs. The CDR3 region has the DNA TGTGCCAGCAGTGGTAGGGGGCTAGCTTTCTTT. It yields the protein CASSGRGLAFF. The variable domain in full, completed from reference TRBV2 and TRBJ1-1, reads EPEVTQTPSHQVTQMGQEVILRCVPISNHLYFYWYRQILGQKVEFLVSFYNNEISEKSEIFDDQFSVERPDGSNFTLKIRSTKLEDSAMYFCASSGRGLAFFGQGTRLTVV.